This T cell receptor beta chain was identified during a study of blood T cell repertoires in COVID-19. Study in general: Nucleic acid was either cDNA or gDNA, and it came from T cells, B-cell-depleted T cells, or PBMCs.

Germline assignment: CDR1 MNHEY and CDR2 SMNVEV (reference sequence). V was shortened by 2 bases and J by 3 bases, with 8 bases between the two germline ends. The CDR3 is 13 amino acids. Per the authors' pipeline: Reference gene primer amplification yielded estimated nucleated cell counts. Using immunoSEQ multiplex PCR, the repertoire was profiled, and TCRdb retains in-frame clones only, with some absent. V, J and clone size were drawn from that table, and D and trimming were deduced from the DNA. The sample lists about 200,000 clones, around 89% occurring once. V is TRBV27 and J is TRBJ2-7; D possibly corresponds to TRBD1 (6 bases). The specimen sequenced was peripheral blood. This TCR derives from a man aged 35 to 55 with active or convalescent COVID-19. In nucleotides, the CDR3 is TGTGCCAGCAGTTTAGGGGACAACTACGAGCAGTACTTC. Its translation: CASSLGDNYEQYF.